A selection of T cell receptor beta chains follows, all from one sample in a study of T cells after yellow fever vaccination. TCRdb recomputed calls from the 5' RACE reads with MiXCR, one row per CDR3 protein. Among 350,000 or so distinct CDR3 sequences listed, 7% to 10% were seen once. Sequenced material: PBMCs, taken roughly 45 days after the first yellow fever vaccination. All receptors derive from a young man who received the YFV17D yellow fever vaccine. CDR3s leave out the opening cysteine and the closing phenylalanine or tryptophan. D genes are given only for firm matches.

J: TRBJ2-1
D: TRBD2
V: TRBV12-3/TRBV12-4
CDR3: ASSSSGGAGEQF

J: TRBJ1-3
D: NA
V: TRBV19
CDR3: ASSMLRGPGNTIY

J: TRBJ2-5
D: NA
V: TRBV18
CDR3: ASSLTWEDGRETQY

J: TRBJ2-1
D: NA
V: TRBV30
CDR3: AWSQDRYNEQF

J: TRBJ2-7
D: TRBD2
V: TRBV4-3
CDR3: ASSQAAGGPYEQY

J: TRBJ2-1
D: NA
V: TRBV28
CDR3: ASSSDLAPANEQF

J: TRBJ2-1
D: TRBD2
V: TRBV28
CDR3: ASSFRLAGIEQF

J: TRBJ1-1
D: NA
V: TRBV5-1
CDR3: ASASDRTMNTEAF

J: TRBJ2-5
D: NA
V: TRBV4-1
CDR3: ASSQGTSVGTQY

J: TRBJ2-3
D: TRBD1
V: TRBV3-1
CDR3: ASSQGDRSTDTQY

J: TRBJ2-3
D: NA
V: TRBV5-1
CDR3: ASSLAHLTDTQY

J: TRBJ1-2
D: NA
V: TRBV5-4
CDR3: ASSLMGKDGYT

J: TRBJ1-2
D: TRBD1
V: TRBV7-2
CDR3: ASSRDSSLLHGYT

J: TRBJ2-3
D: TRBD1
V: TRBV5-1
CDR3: ASSGLDRAPDTQY

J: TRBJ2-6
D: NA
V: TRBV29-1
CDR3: SVASVSGANVLT

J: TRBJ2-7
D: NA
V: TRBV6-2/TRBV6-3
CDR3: ASSYSTSSYEQY

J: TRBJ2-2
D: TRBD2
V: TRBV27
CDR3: ASRASGGAYTGELF

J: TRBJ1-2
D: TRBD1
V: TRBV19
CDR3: ASTSLGQGPNYGYT

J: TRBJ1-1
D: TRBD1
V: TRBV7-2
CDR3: ASSATTGGTEAF

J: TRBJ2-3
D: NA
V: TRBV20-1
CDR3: SATDSSTDTQY

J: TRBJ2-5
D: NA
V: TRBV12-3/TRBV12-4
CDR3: ASRAWETQY

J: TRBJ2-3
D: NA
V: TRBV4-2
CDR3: ASSQDSLVADTQY

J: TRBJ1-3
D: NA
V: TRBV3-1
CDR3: ASSQAFSGNTIY

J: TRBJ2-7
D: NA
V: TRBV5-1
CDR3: ASSSQGPFYEQY

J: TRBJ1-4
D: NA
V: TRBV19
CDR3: ASMRRSNEKLF

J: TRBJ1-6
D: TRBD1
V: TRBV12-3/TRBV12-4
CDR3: ASSLQGAGSSPLH

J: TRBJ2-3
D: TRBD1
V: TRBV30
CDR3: AWGPGQGLDTQY

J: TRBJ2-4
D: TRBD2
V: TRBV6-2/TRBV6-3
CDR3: ASSSVGLAGGRDIQY

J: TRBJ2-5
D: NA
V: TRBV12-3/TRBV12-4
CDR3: ASSQDIETQY

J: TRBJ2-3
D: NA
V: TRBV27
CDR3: ASTPGTSTDTQY

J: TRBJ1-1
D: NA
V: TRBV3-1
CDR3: ASSLSSGTMNTEAF

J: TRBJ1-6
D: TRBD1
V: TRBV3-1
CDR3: ASSRTGGLWNSPLH

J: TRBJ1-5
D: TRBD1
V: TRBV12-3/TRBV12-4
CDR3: ASSPGTGHQPQH

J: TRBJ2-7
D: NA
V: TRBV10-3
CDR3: AISEINAGTSQQY

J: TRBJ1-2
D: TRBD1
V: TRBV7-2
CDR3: ASSSQGGGYGYT

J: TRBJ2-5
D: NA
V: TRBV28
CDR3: ASSLYDSTRETQY

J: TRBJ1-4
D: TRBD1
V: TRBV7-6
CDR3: ASSLGQGGLDEKLF